The 13 T cell receptor beta chains given below trace back to one sample, sequenced in a study of blood T cell repertoires in COVID-19. Sequencing was performed with immunoSEQ multiplex PCR; in TCRdb, only in-frame clones are kept and a portion is missing. The data hold around 240,000 clones, with more than 75% observed a single time. Sequencing was carried out using peripheral blood. Receptor source: a man aged 35 to 55 with acute or convalescent COVID-19.

The chain links TRBV20-1 to TRBJ2-1; 7 bases fit TRBD2. The length of the CDR3 is 16 residues. Germline CDR1 DFQATT, CDR2 SNEGSKA (reference sequence). V shed 3 bases and J 1 base; nucleotides not matched to a gene: 9. The CDR3 coding sequence is TGCAGTGCTAGTTCCAGCCAAGCGGGATCCTACAATGAGCAGTTCTTC. This encodes CSASSSQAGSYNEQFF.

The V gene is TRBV9, the J gene TRBJ1-2, with 10 bases identical to TRBD1. The germline CDR1 and CDR2 sequences are SGDLS and YYNGEE. This CDR3 is built from 15 residues. J lost 4 bases, V lost 2 bases, and 5 bases had no gene match. The CDR3: CASSVETGGLYGYTF. The DNA for the CDR3 is TGTGCCAGCAGCGTGGAGACAGGGGGCCTCTATGGCTACACCTTC.

This clone was seen a few times. This sequence joins TRBV30 and TRBJ1-5, with 7 bases aligning to TRBD1. Germline CDR1 and CDR2: GTSNPN and SVGIG (reference sequence). V shed 7 bases, J shed 5 bases, and the junction held 11 bases outside the gene matches. The CDR3 is 14 amino acids. The CDR3 sequence is CAFSQGSLDQPQHF. Written as DNA, the CDR3 is TGTGCCTTCTCACAGGGGTCGTTGGATCAGCCCCAGCATTTT.

V usage is TRBV6-5 and J usage is TRBJ1-6, with 8 bases fitting TRBD1. Germline CDR1 MNHEY, CDR2 SVGAGI. The CDR3 sequence is 14 residues long. The junction had 7 bases not matched to a gene; V was cut back by 5 bases and J by 10 bases. DNA for the CDR3: TGTGCCAGCAGTCGGACAGGGTCAGGATCACCCCTCCACTTT. This gives the protein CASSRTGSGSPLHF.

The gene calls are TRBV10-2 and TRBJ1-1, with D possibly matching TRBD1 (5 bases). Germline values: CDR1 WSHSY, CDR2 SAAADI. V lost 6 bases to trimming and J lost 4 bases, with 12 bases between them. The CDR3 is 13 residues long. CDR3 sequence (DNA): TGCGCCAGCAGGGGGCGAACCGCCACTGAAGCTTTCTTT. Translated: CASRGRTATEAFF.

This chain connects TRBV14 to TRBJ1-1; D might be TRBD1 (5 bases). Trimming cost V 1 base and J 3 bases, with 15 bases left between them. CDR3 length equals 16 residues. Germline V gene lookup returns CDR1 SGHDN and CDR2 FVKESK. The DNA of the CDR3 is TGTGCCAGCAGCCAAGTAGTTGGGAGGGGCTACACTGAAGCTTTCTTT. The encoded protein is CASSQVVGRGYTEAFF.

The rearrangement uses TRBV28 and TRBJ1-6; 8 bases align to TRBD1. Germline values: CDR1 MDHEN, CDR2 SYDVKM. V shed 6 bases and J 10 bases; nucleotides not matched to a gene: 2. CDR3 length: 12 amino acids. The CDR3 nucleotides read TGTGCCAGCAGCGGGACAGGCTCACCCCTCCACTTT. It translates to CASSGTGSPLHF.

V usage is TRBV7-3 and J usage is TRBJ2-7; the D gene is possibly TRBD1 (5 bases). The CDR3 sequence is 15 residues long. V lost 2 bases and J 3 bases, leaving 14 bases between the germline ends. The germline V gene encodes CDR1 SGHTA and CDR2 FQGTGA. CDR3 region: CASSLFPGPSYEQYF. CDR3 sequence (DNA): TGTGCCAGCAGCTTATTCCCAGGGCCAAGCTACGAGCAGTACTTC.

The rearrangement joins TRBV19 to TRBJ1-2, with D perhaps matching TRBD1 (5 bases). Deletions cut 4 bases from V and 8 bases from J, with 14 bases between. The CDR3 runs to 13 residues. Germline CDR1 LNHDA, CDR2 SQIVND (reference sequence). The CDR3 DNA sequence: TGTGCCAGTAGTACCGCGGCAGGGCTCGGCTACACCTTC. Translating gives CASSTAAGLGYTF.

The genes are TRBV2 and TRBJ1-3, with no clear D. Trimming cost V 7 bases and J 0 bases, with 19 bases left between them. Germline V gene lookup returns CDR1 SNHLY and CDR2 FYNNEI. The length of the CDR3 is 17 residues. CDR3 amino acids: CASIPTDRLFSGNTIYF. The DNA of the CDR3 is TGTGCCAGCATTCCCACCGACCGACTGTTCTCTGGAAACACCATATATTTT.

The rearrangement links TRBV30 to TRBJ2-7, with 8 bases fitting TRBD2. The trim removed 5 bases at V and 3 bases at J, leaving 6 bases unmatched. Germline V CDR1 and CDR2: GTSNPN, SVGIG (reference sequence). The CDR3 is 13 residues long. CDR3 sequence reads: CAWASGTSYEQYF. CDR3 sequence (DNA): TGTGCCTGGGCTTCCGGGACTAGCTACGAGCAGTACTTC. Full variable domain (rest looked up from reference TRBV30 and TRBJ2-7): SQTIHQWPATLVQPVGSPLSLECTVEGTSNPNLYWYRQAAGRGLQLLFYSVGIGQISSEVPQNLSASRPQDRQFILSSKKLLLSDSGFYLCAWASGTSYEQYFGPGTRLTVT.

The chain joins TRBV27 to TRBJ1-2; 9 bases match TRBD1. This CDR3 is 16 amino acids long. From germline, CDR1 is MNHEY and CDR2 SMNVEV (reference sequence). V trimming: 1 base; J trimming: 3 bases; junction bases outside the gene matches: 6. The CDR3 sequence: CASSLYSGQGHYGYTF. The DNA for the CDR3 is TGTGCCAGCAGTTTATATTCCGGACAGGGGCACTATGGCTACACCTTC.

Only one count was recorded for this clone. Here the CDR3 reads CASRPQGGGLGEQYF. The CDR3 nucleotides read TGTGCCAGCAGGCCCCAAGGCGGGGGGCTAGGCGAGCAGTACTTC. This chain uses TRBV6-5 with TRBJ2-7; 8 bases map to TRBD2. The CDR3 covers 15 residues. The V segment lost 6 bases and the J segment 6 bases; nucleotides outside the gene matches: 13. Germline values: CDR1 MNHEY, CDR2 SVGAGI.